This TCR beta chain was captured by sequencing in a study of blood T cell repertoires in COVID-19. For the study at large: The United States, Italy and Spain supplied acute and convalescent COVID-19 samples. PBMCs, B-cell-depleted T cells, or T cells provided the cDNA or gDNA that made up the material.

Original processing methods: How many nucleated cells were present was estimated from reference gene primer amplification. Assay: immunoSEQ multiplex PCR; the TCRdb copy retains only in-frame clones and omits some. The V and J calls and the clone size are those of that table, but D and trimming were determined from the DNA. The table has approximately 31,000 clones, about 85% seen once. Trimming left V 3 bases short and J 4 bases short, with 9 bases between. Germline V gene sequence: CDR1 SGHDN, CDR2 FVKESK. This CDR3 is 13 amino acids long. This TCR derives from a woman of 80 years or more with active or convalescent COVID-19. The sequenced sample was peripheral blood. V and J are TRBV14 and TRBJ1-2; unclear D gene. CDR3 in amino acids: CASSHGLVYGYTF. CDR3 nucleotides: TGTGCCAGCAGCCACGGTCTAGTCTATGGCTACACCTTC.